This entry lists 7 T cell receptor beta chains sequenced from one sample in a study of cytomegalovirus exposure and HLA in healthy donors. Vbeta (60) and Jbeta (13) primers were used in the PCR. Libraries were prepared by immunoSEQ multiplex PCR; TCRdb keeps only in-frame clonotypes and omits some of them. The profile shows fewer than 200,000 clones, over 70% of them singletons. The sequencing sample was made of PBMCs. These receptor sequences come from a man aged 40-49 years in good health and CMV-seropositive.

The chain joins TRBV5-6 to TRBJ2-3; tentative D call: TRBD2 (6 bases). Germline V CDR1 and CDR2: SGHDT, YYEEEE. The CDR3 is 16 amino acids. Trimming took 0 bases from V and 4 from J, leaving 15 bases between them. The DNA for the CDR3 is TGTGCCAGCAGCTTGGTAGTGGGGGGAGTTGCAGATACGCAGTATTTT. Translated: CASSLVVGGVADTQYF.

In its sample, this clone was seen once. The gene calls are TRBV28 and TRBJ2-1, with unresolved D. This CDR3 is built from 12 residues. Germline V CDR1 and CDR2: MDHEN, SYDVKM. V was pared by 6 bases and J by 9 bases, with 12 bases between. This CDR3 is CASRPTPSEQFF. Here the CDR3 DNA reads TGTGCCAGCAGGCCCACCCCCAGTGAGCAGTTCTTC.

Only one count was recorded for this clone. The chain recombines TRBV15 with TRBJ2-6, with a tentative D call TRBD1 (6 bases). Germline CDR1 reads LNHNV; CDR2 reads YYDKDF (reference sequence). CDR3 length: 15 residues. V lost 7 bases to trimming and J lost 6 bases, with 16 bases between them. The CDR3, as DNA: TGTGCCACCAATCCCAGGGGTCGAGAGGCCAACGTCCTGACTTTC. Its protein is CATNPRGREANVLTF.

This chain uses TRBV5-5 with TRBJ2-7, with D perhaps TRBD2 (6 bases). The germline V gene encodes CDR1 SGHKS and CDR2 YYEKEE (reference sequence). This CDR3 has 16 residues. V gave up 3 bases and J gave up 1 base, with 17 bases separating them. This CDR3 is CASSSPGERGSYEQYF. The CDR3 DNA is TGTGCCAGCAGCTCCCCGGGGGAAAGGGGATCCTACGAGCAGTACTTC.

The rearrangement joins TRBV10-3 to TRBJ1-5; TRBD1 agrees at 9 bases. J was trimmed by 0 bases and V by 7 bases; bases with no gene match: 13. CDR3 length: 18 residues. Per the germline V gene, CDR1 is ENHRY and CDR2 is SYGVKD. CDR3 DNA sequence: TGTGCCATCACCGGGATAGGACAGGGGAGACGTAGCAATCAGCCCCAGCATTTT. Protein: CAITGIGQGRRSNQPQHF.

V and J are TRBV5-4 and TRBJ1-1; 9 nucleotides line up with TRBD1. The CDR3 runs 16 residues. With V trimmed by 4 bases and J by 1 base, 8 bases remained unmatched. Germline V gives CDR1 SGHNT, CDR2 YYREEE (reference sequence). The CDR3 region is CASSTGQGPPNTEAFF. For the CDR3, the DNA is TGTGCCAGCAGCACCGGACAGGGGCCGCCGAACACTGAAGCTTTCTTT.

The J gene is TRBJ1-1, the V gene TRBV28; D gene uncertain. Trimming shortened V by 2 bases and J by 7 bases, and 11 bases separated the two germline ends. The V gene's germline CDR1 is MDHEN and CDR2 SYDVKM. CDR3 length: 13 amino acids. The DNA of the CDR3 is TGTGCCAGCAGTTTACCCGTTGCCAGTGAAGCTTTCTTT. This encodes CASSLPVASEAFF.